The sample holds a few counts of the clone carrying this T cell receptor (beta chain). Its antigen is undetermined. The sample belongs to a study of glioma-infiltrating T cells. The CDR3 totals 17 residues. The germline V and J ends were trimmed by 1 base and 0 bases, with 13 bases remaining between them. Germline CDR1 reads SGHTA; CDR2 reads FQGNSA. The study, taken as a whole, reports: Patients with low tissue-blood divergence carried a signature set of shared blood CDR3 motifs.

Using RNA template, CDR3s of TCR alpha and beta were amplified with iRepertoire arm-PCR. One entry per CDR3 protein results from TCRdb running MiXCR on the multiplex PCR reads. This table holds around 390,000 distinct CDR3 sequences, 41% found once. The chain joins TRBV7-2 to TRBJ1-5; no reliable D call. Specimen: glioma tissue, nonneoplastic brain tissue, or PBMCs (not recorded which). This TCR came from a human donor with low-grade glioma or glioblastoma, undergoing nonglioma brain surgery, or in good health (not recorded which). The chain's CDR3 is CASSLDRAAYSNQPQHF. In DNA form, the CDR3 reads TGTGCCAGCAGCTTAGATCGGGCGGCTTATAGCAATCAGCCCCAGCATTTT.